This record looks at one T cell receptor (beta chain) sequence and its context. The data are from a study of blood T cell repertoires in COVID-19. As for the study in general: Samples taken during acute and convalescent COVID-19 were collected in the United States, Italy and Spain. Sources were T cells, B-cell-depleted T cells, or PBMCs; the material itself was cDNA or gDNA.

This CDR3 is 15 amino acids long. Germline V lookup: CDR1 SEHNR, CDR2 FQNEAQ (reference sequence). The germline V and J ends were trimmed by 7 bases and 2 bases, with 16 bases remaining between them. In the original workflow: Estimation of nucleated cell counts was performed using reference gene primer amplification. TCRdb keeps only in-frame clones here, not all; method: immunoSEQ multiplex PCR. From that table come the V and J calls and clone size; the DNA was used to work out D and trimming. Here the sample spans roughly 77,000 clones, about nine tenths being singletons. The sequence was collected from an elderly woman with active COVID-19. The chain carries TRBV7-9 and TRBJ2-3, with a possible D match to TRBD2 (5 bases). The sequencing sample was made of peripheral blood. The CDR3 sequence: CASNGIGMTTDTQYF. The DNA of the CDR3 is TGTGCCAGCAACGGTATCGGGATGACCACAGATACGCAGTATTTT.